In its sample, the clone carrying this T cell receptor (beta chain) was seen a few times. Its specificity is unknown. These data come from a study of cytomegalovirus exposure and HLA in healthy donors. The PCR had 60 Vbeta and 13 Jbeta primers. Only in-frame clones appear in the TCRdb table, and some are missing; sequencing was by immunoSEQ multiplex PCR. The sample records about 190,000 clones, just under 75% being singletons. The CDR3 is 14 amino acids. V was cut by 7 bases and J by 8 bases, with 17 bases left in between. CDR1 and CDR2 (germline): MNHEY, SMNVEV (reference sequence). Findings of the study overall: Later work associated roughly 15,000 TCR beta sequences with HLA alleles at 0.05 false discovery rate.

The sequence was collected from a young man in good health and CMV-seropositive. The rearrangement uses TRBV27 and TRBJ1-4; D gene unclear. Sample: PBMCs. The CDR3 spells CASTPTWGDEKLFF. CDR3 bases: TGTGCCAGCACCCCAACTTGGGGAGACGAAAAACTGTTTTTT.